These T cell receptor beta chains were read from a single sample in a study of shared clonotypes between healthy human individuals. Sequenced by immunoSEQ multiplex PCR; TCRdb stores in-frame clones only, minus some. Of 2.5 million or so clones detected, around nine tenths appear once; the ten largest clones hold around 0.14%. The sample was naive CD4+ T cells sorted from blood. These receptors were taken from a man between 18 and 35 years old in good health. CDR3s include the opening cysteine and the closing phenylalanine or tryptophan. The D gene is left open where the match is weak. Not every row has a clone size; where given, it reads once, few, many or a size class.

D gene | clone size | J gene | V gene | CDR3 protein | CDR3 DNA
. | once | TRBJ2-3 | TRBV11-2 | CASSPNWGRVVPGDTQYF | TGTGCCAGCAGCCCAAACTGGGGCCGAGTGGTACCGGGGGATACGCAGTATTTT
TRBD2 | . | TRBJ2-1 | TRBV7-9 | CASSLSTSGSIYNEQFF | TGTGCCAGCAGCTTGTCAACTAGCGGGAGCATCTACAATGAGCAGTTCTTC
TRBD2 | . | TRBJ2-7 | TRBV9 | CASSAQPGLAGVEQYF | TGTGCCAGCAGCGCGCAACCGGGACTAGCGGGAGTTGAGCAGTACTTC
TRBD2 | . | TRBJ2-1 | TRBV30 | CAWRQAGGGGEQFF | TGTGCCTGGAGACAAGCGGGAGGAGGGGGTGAGCAGTTCTTC
TRBD2 | . | TRBJ2-5 | TRBV18 | CASSPPSGRETQYF | TGTGCCAGCTCACCACCAAGCGGGAGGGAGACCCAGTACTTC
. | once | TRBJ2-3 | TRBV6-1 | CASARDGAHYF | TGTGCCAGCGCACGGGACGGGGCCCATTATTTT
TRBD2 | . | TRBJ2-5 | TRBV5-5 | CASSSSLAGGQETQYF | TGTGCCAGCAGCTCCTCCTTAGCGGGGGGCCAAGAGACCCAGTACTTC
. | . | TRBJ1-6 | TRBV25-1 | CASRLQEGGPLHF | TGTGCCAGCAGATTACAGGAAGGGGGGCCCCTCCACTTT
TRBD2 | . | TRBJ2-5 | TRBV29-1 | CSALVGLAGGPQETQYF | TGCAGCGCCTTAGTAGGACTAGCGGGAGGTCCTCAAGAGACCCAGTACTTC
. | . | TRBJ2-5 | TRBV5-5 | CASSLIQGGAGTQYF | TGTGCCAGCAGCCTTATCCAGGGGGGGGCAGGGACCCAGTACTTC
. | . | TRBJ2-3 | TRBV27 | CASSFHGADTQYF | TGTGCCAGCAGTTTTCACGGGGCAGATACGCAGTATTTT
. | few | TRBJ1-2 | TRBV10-1 | CASSESLDYGYTF | TGCGCCAGCAGTGAGTCGCTGGACTATGGCTACACCTTC
. | . | TRBJ2-2 | TRBV19 | CASRQRRDTGELFF | TGTGCCAGTAGGCAGCGGAGAGACACCGGGGAGCTGTTTTTT
TRBD1 | . | TRBJ2-7 | TRBV5-1 | CASRLLGQGAYEQYF | TGCGCCAGCAGGCTCCTCGGACAGGGAGCCTACGAGCAGTACTTC
TRBD1 | . | TRBJ1-1 | TRBV15 | CATSRQGAWTEAFF | TGTGCCACCAGCCGACAGGGGGCTTGGACTGAAGCTTTCTTT
TRBD2 | . | TRBJ2-3 | TRBV5-1 | CASSATSGGAKADTQYF | TGCGCCAGCAGCGCGACTAGCGGGGGGGCAAAGGCAGATACGCAGTATTTT
TRBD1 | . | TRBJ1-2 | TRBV12-5 | CASGLLQSDRANYGYTF | TGTGCTAGTGGTTTGTTACAATCGGACAGGGCTAACTATGGCTACACCTTC
TRBD1 | . | TRBJ1-6 | TRBV6-5 | CASSTSTGQRRALHF | TGTGCCAGCAGTACCTCGACAGGGCAAAGGAGGGCCCTCCACTTT
TRBD1 | once | TRBJ1-5 | TRBV28 | CASSKTGSSNQPQHF | TGTGCCAGCAGCAAGACAGGGTCTAGCAATCAGCCCCAGCATTTT
. | . | TRBJ2-5 | TRBV7-7 | CASSFSGTEETQYF | TGTGCTAGCAGCTTTAGCGGGACAGAGGAGACCCAGTACTTC
TRBD1 | . | TRBJ2-2 | TRBV9 | CASSQTGTGSTGELFF | TGTGCCAGCAGCCAAACCGGGACAGGGAGCACCGGGGAGCTGTTTTTT
. | few | TRBJ2-7 | TRBV18 | CASSPSLSSYEQYF | TGTGCCAGCTCACCTAGCCTAAGCTCCTACGAGCAGTACTTC
TRBD1 | . | TRBJ1-2 | TRBV6-5 | CASTPPGQGLGGYTF | TGTGCCAGCACCCCCCCCGGACAGGGTTTGGGGGGCTACACCTTC
TRBD2 | . | TRBJ2-6 | TRBV5-1 | CASATGTSSGANVLTF | TGCGCCAGCGCCACCGGGACTAGCTCTGGGGCCAACGTCCTGACTTTC
. | . | TRBJ2-5 | TRBV11-2 | CASSPGDWQETQYF | TGTGCCAGCAGCCCTGGGGACTGGCAAGAGACCCAGTACTTC
. | . | TRBJ2-5 | TRBV19 | CASGEQGIETQYF | TGTGCCAGTGGGGAACAGGGAATCGAGACCCAGTACTTC
TRBD2 | . | TRBJ2-1 | TRBV7-2 | CASSLVGLAGAPNEQFF | TGTGCCAGCAGCTTAGTCGGACTAGCGGGGGCACCCAATGAGCAGTTCTTC
. | . | TRBJ2-5 | TRBV29-1 | CSVAGGLVQETQYF | TGCAGCGTGGCCGGAGGGCTCGTTCAAGAGACCCAGTACTTC
. | . | TRBJ2-2 | TRBV10-1 | CASRGNRATGELFF | TGCGCCAGCAGGGGGAACAGGGCCACCGGGGAGCTGTTTTTT
. | once | TRBJ2-6 | TRBV10-3 | CAISRGQLHSGANVLTF | TGTGCCATCAGTAGAGGACAGTTACACTCTGGGGCCAACGTCCTGACTTTC
TRBD1 | . | TRBJ1-1 | TRBV2 | CASREGAFRETEAFF | TGTGCCAGCCGCGAGGGGGCCTTCCGAGAAACTGAAGCTTTCTTT
. | once | TRBJ2-1 | TRBV10-1 | CASSERQGIGNEQFF | TGCGCCAGCAGTGAAAGGCAGGGGATAGGCAATGAGCAGTTCTTC
. | once | TRBJ2-2 | TRBV7-9 | CASTAGELFF | TGTGCCAGCACAGCCGGGGAGCTGTTTTTT
. | . | TRBJ2-1 | TRBV6-1 | CASSATPMVSNEQFF | TGTGCCAGCAGTGCTACCCCTATGGTGTCCAATGAGCAGTTCTTC
TRBD1 | . | TRBJ1-4 | TRBV28 | CASSSQGALATNEKLFF | TGTGCCAGCAGTTCGCAGGGGGCTCTTGCAACTAATGAAAAACTGTTTTTT
. | . | TRBJ2-7 | TRBV10-3 | CAISQGDYEQYF | TGTGCCATCAGCCAGGGTGACTACGAGCAGTACTTC
. | . | TRBJ1-2 | TRBV19 | CASSIGSGTHGYTF | TGTGCCAGTAGTATCGGATCCGGGACACATGGCTACACCTTC
TRBD2 | . | TRBJ2-5 | TRBV2 | CASTSGLQETQYF | TGTGCCAGCACTAGCGGGCTCCAAGAGACCCAGTACTTC
. | . | TRBJ1-1 | TRBV18 | CASSHPNTEAFF | TGTGCCAGCTCGCACCCGAACACTGAAGCTTTCTTT
. | . | TRBJ1-3 | TRBV5-6 | CASNEGRIGNTIYF | TGTGCCAGCAACGAAGGACGGATAGGAAACACCATATATTTT
TRBD1 | . | TRBJ2-1 | TRBV6-1 | CASTNRGQSYNEQFF | TGTGCCAGCACCAACAGGGGGCAATCCTACAATGAGCAGTTCTTC
. | . | TRBJ2-7 | TRBV7-9 | CASDRGREYEQYF | TGTGCCAGCGATCGGGGCAGGGAGTACGAGCAGTACTTC
TRBD1 | . | TRBJ1-1 | TRBV5-1 | CASSLGQGNAFF | TGCGCCAGCAGCTTGGGACAGGGCAATGCTTTCTTT